This T cell receptor beta chain was identified during a study of cytomegalovirus exposure and HLA in healthy donors. In the study overall: Early released data comprised around 85 million unique TCRs from HLA-typed donors.

Findings and caveats of the study: Most likely, a cluster of highly shared sequence variants arose as a sequencing artifact.

60 Vbeta and 13 Jbeta primers were used in PCR. Data came from immunoSEQ multiplex PCR; TCRdb stores just in-frame clones and leaves some out. The data show over 85,000 clones, with approximately 87% seen just once and about 2.5% held by the top ten. Per the germline V gene, CDR1 is SGHTA and CDR2 is FQGTGA. Trimming removed 0 bases at V and 0 bases at J, with 6 bases between. The CDR3 loop spans 15 amino acids. This clone occurred a few times. Its antigen is still unknown. This clonotype was sampled from a man aged 40-49 years in good health and CMV-seronegative. The V and J genes are TRBV7-3 and TRBJ1-3, with D uncertain. Sequencing was performed on PBMCs. CDR3 residues: CASSLTGHSGNTIYF. The CDR3, as DNA: TGTGCCAGCAGCTTAACGGGCCACTCTGGAAACACCATATATTTT.